A single sample gave rise to the 11 T cell receptor beta chains below, sequenced in a study of blood T cell repertoires in COVID-19. Data came from immunoSEQ multiplex PCR; TCRdb stores just in-frame clones and leaves some out. This repertoire shows approximately 180,000 clones, roughly 88% found once; its top ten account for 2.5% to 3.5%. Sample: peripheral blood. The origin of the receptors is a man aged 55 to 70 with acute or convalescent COVID-19.

The J gene is TRBJ2-3, the V gene TRBV28; possible D gene TRBD1, 5 bases. Trimming left V 3 bases short and J 2 bases short, with 12 bases between. Germline V gives CDR1 MDHEN, CDR2 SYDVKM. The CDR3 extends over 15 amino acids. CDR3 nucleotides: TGTGCCAGCAGTTTTACACAGGCTCTCACAGATACGCAGTATTTT. Translating gives CASSFTQALTDTQYF.

Only a few counts were recorded for this clone. The rearrangement uses TRBV6-6 and TRBJ1-1; D is unclear. Germline CDR1 reads MNHNY; CDR2 reads SVGAGI (reference sequence). V was clipped by 7 bases and J by 4 bases, with 13 bases between them. This CDR3 is built from 13 residues. CDR3 in DNA: TGTGCCAGCATCCATCAGGAGGGCACTGAAGCTTTCTTT. This codes for CASIHQEGTEAFF.

This chain links TRBV10-1 with TRBJ2-2, with TRBD1 matching 10 bases. Per germline, CDR1 WNHNN and CDR2 SYGVQD (reference sequence). The CDR3 is 17 amino acids. The V segment lost 10 bases and the J segment 5 bases; nucleotides outside the gene matches: 16. CDR3 nucleotides: TGCGCCATCTTAGACAGGGGGCGAGGAGATGGGACCGGGGAGCTGTTTTTT. It encodes CAILDRGRGDGTGELFF.

This chain joins TRBV6-5 and TRBJ1-6, with no clear D. Per germline, CDR1 MNHEY and CDR2 SVGAGI. V lost 0 bases and J 6 bases, leaving 12 bases between the germline ends. The length of the CDR3 is 16 residues. The CDR3 spells CASSYSFEQINSPLHF. In DNA form, the CDR3 reads TGTGCCAGCAGTTACTCGTTTGAACAGATTAATTCACCCCTCCACTTT.

V and J are TRBV6-6 and TRBJ1-5; D gene uncertain. The CDR3 totals 15 residues. The V gene lost 6 bases and the J gene lost 1 base, with 13 bases spanning the gap. CDR1 is MNHNY, CDR2 SVGAGI, per germline (reference sequence). The CDR3 reads CASRTGEPSNQPQHF. In DNA form, the CDR3 reads TGTGCCAGCAGAACGGGTGAACCAAGCAATCAGCCCCAGCATTTT.

The chain couples TRBV18 to TRBJ2-7, with 10 bases aligning to TRBD1. V was clipped by 5 bases and J by 3 bases; unmatched bases: 13. Germline V gene lookup returns CDR1 KGHSH and CDR2 LQKENI. CDR3 length: 17 residues. DNA of the CDR3: TGTGCCAGCTCAGCCGGGACAGGGGACGCTCTGAACTACGAGCAGTACTTC. It is translated as CASSAGTGDALNYEQYF. Variable domain in full (rest from reference TRBV18 and TRBJ2-7): NAGVMQNPRHLVRRRGQEARLRCSPMKGHSHVYWYRQLPEEGLKFMVYLQKENIIDESGMPKERFSAEFPKEGPSILRIQQVVRGDSAAYFCASSAGTGDALNYEQYFGPGTRLTVT.

The chain recombines TRBV19 with TRBJ2-7; TRBD2 matches 7 bases. Germline CDR1 is LNHDA and CDR2 is SQIVND (reference sequence). Losses at the gene ends were 4 bases for V and 3 bases for J; bases not matched to a gene: 9. The CDR3 has 15 residues. CDR3 residues: CASSNGPSGYYEQYF. CDR3 DNA sequence: TGTGCCAGTAGTAACGGCCCTAGCGGATACTACGAGCAGTACTTC.

CDR3: CASSSDRNTDTQYF. Written as DNA, the CDR3 is TGTGCCAGCAGCTCCGACAGGAACACAGATACGCAGTATTTT. The chain joins TRBV5-5 to TRBJ2-3; tentatively, D is TRBD1 (6 bases). The CDR3 sequence is 14 residues long. The germline V gene encodes CDR1 SGHKS and CDR2 YYEKEE (reference sequence). Trimming shortened V by 3 bases and J by 2 bases, and 10 bases separated the two germline ends.

CDR3 sequence (DNA): TGTGCCAGCGGGGCAGGTCGGCGCGCCCAGCATTTT. It translates to CASGAGRRAQHF. The chain has TRBV2 and TRBJ1-5, with TRBD1 as a possible D gene (5 bases). Trimming took off 8 bases at V and 11 bases at J, with 16 bases between the two ends. Germline CDR1 is SNHLY and CDR2 is FYNNEI. This CDR3 spans 12 amino acids.

The V call is TRBV6-5, the J call TRBJ2-7, with D perhaps TRBD1 (6 bases). Trimming removed 2 bases from V and 0 bases from J, with 11 bases in between. The germline CDR1 and CDR2 sequences are MNHEY and SVGAGI. The CDR3 length is 15 residues. The CDR3 loop reads CASSYKPGHSYEQYF. The CDR3 nucleotides are TGTGCCAGCAGTTACAAACCGGGACACTCCTACGAGCAGTACTTC.

The CDR3 here is CATSVGSLSGELFF. For the CDR3, the DNA is TGTGCCACCAGTGTCGGGTCTCTGTCCGGGGAGCTGTTTTTT. This rearrangement joins TRBV24-1 to TRBJ2-2, with D unresolved. Trimming removed 5 bases at V and 6 bases at J, with 12 bases between. The CDR3 spans 14 residues. Germline CDR1 KGHDR, CDR2 SFDVKD.